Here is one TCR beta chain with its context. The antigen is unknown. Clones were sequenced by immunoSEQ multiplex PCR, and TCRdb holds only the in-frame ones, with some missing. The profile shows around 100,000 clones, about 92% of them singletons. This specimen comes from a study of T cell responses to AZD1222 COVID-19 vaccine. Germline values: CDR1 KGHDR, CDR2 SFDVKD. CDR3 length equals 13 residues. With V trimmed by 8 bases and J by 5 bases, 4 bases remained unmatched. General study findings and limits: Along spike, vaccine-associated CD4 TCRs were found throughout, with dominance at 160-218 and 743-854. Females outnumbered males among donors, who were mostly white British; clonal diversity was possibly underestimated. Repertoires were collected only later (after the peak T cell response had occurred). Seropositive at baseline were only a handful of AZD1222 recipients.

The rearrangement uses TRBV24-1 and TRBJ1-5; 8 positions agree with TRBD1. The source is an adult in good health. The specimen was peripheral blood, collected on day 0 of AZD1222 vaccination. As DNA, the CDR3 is TGTGCCACCAATGACAGGGGCGATCAGCCCCAGCATTTT. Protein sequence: CATNDRGDQPQHF.